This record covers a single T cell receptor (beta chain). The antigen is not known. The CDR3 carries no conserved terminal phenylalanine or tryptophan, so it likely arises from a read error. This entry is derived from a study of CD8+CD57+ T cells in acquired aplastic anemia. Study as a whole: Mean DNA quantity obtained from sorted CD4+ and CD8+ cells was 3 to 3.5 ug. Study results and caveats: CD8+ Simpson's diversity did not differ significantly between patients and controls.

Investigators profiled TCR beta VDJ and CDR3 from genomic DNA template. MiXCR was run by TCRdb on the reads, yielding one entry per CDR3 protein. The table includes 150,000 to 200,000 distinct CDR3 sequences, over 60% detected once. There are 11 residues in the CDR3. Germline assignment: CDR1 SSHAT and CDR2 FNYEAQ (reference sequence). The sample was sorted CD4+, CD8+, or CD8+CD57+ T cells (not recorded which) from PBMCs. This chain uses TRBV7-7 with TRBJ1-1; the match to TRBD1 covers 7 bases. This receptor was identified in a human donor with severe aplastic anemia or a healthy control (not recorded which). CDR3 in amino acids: CASSLKGAAFL. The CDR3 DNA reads TGTGCTAGCAGCTTAAAGGGGGCGGCTTTCCTT.